The next 29 T cell receptor beta chains were all read from a single sample in a study of early T cells in non-severe SARS-CoV-2 infection (dated by TCRdb to about 2021). To prepare the library, 5' RACE was applied. The sample was run on a NextSeq 500. In-frame beta chains were kept once TCRdb had trimmed the public reads at Q25 with fastp and called clones with MiXCR. Every entry covers one CDR3 protein and lists the most common genes and DNA from its rows. The sample has approximately 71,000 distinct CDR3 sequences on record, about a tenth of them singletons. The ten largest clones represent roughly 6% of the sample. Sequencing used whole blood. The receptors derive from an adult who was a healthcare worker with PCR-confirmed SARS-CoV-2 infection or an uninfected control (not recorded which).

This clonotype was recorded once. Germline and junction disagree at one end, which may indicate a read error. The V call is TRBV7-9, the J call TRBJ2-5; D is possibly TRBD1 or TRBD2 (5 bases each). This CDR3 has 14 residues. CDR1 is SEHNR and CDR2 is FQNEAQ in the germline V gene (reference sequence). The CDR3 nucleotides read TGTGCCAGCAGTTCTTTCCTCCTGGGGGAGACCCAGTACTTT. As protein: CASSSFLLGETQYF.

The chain couples TRBV7-2 to TRBJ2-3; 11 nucleotides match TRBD2. The germline gives CDR1 SGHTA, CDR2 FQGNSA. CDR3 length equals 17 residues. J gave up 2 bases and V 2 bases, and 6 bases lay outside the gene matches. The CDR3 is CASSLLSLAGATDTQYF. In DNA form, the CDR3 reads TGTGCCAGCAGCTTACTATCACTAGCGGGGGCCACAGATACGCAGTATTTT.

This clonotype was seen more than once but under ten times. The V and J genes are TRBV7-2 and TRBJ2-3; TRBD2 agrees at 9 bases. With 5 bases clipped from V and 2 bases from J, the junction kept 8 bases outside the gene matches. Looked up from germline, CDR1 is SGHTA and CDR2 is FQGNSA. There are 16 residues in the CDR3. The CDR3 loop is CASSPGEREATDTQYF. The CDR3 nucleotides read TGTGCCAGCAGCCCAGGGGAGCGGGAGGCCACAGATACGCAGTATTTT.

This clonotype was seen many times. The chain employs TRBV7-8 and TRBJ2-1, with D perhaps matching TRBD2 (7 bases). This CDR3 is built from 16 residues. Germline V gene sequence: CDR1 SGHVS, CDR2 FQNEAQ. Trimming took 8 bases from V and 7 from J, leaving 24 bases between them. Here the CDR3 DNA reads TGTGCCAGCCACTCTATAGGGGGGGCCACACCAAATGAGCAGTTCTTC. It is translated as CASHSIGGATPNEQFF.

At least ten counts were recorded for this clonotype. The chain couples TRBV4-1 to TRBJ2-7; tentative D call: TRBD1 (8 bases). The V gene lost 0 bases and the J gene lost 2 bases, with 17 bases spanning the gap. Germline CDR1 and CDR2: MGHRA and YSYEKL. This CDR3 contains 17 residues. The CDR3 DNA reads as TGCGCCAGCAGCCAAGATAATGGACAGGGAGGGGCCTACGAGCAGTACTTC. Translated, it gives CASSQDNGQGGAYEQYF.

The rearrangement joins TRBV5-1 to TRBJ2-7; D not certain. V lost 1 base and J lost 2, with 10 bases in between. The CDR3 is 14 amino acids. Germline V lookup: CDR1 SGHRS, CDR2 YFSETQ. This chain's CDR3 is CASSLSRGPYEQYF. CDR3 in DNA: TGCGCCAGCAGCTTGTCGCGCGGCCCCTACGAGCAGTACTTC.

This clonotype has only a few counts. V is TRBV11-2 and J is TRBJ2-7; D perhaps matches TRBD2 (6 bases). This CDR3 is 15 amino acids long. Germline lookup yields CDR1 SGHAT and CDR2 FQNNGV. Trimming cost V 2 bases and J 11 bases, with 22 bases left between them. The CDR3 bases are TGTGCCAGCAGCTTACCGGGACTCAGTCTAAAGCCGGAGTACTTC. This encodes CASSLPGLSLKPEYF.

This clonotype showed up many times. The chain has TRBV10-3 and TRBJ2-1, with TRBD2 matching over 12 bases. This CDR3 comprises 16 residues. Germline assignment: CDR1 ENHRY and CDR2 SYGVKD. V was pared by 2 bases and J by 8 bases, with 7 bases of the junction left unmatched. CDR3 sequence reads: CAISERGGLAGDEQFF. In DNA, the CDR3 is TGTGCCATCAGTGAGAGGGGGGGACTAGCGGGTGATGAGCAGTTCTTC.

J is TRBJ2-3 and V is TRBV24-1; 9 nucleotides agree with TRBD1. The V segment lost 6 bases and the J segment 2 bases; nucleotides outside the gene matches: 8. This CDR3 has 16 amino acids. CDR1 and CDR2 (germline): KGHDR, SFDVKD. CDR3 sequence: CATSQDRGMVTDTQYF. In nucleotides, the CDR3 is TGTGCCACCAGTCAGGACAGGGGAATGGTCACAGATACGCAGTATTTT.

This clonotype was detected many times. V is TRBV28 and J is TRBJ1-1; 9 positions match TRBD1. Germline values: CDR1 MDHEN, CDR2 SYDVKM. Trimming at V came to 6 bases and at J to 5 bases, leaving 4 bases not matched to a gene. The CDR3 runs 13 residues. The CDR3 sequence is CASRRQGGTEAFF. DNA for the CDR3: TGTGCCAGCAGGCGACAGGGGGGGACTGAAGCTTTCTTT.

There are a few counts of this clonotype. In DNA form, the CDR3 reads TGTGCCAGCAGCCCCCTTATAGCGGGAGCGGATAACATTCAGTACTTC. Encoded protein: CASSPLIAGADNIQYF. The chain links TRBV28 to TRBJ2-4, with 9 bases identical to TRBD2. V was clipped by 6 bases and J by 7 bases; unmatched bases: 13. Germline assignment: CDR1 MDHEN and CDR2 SYDVKM. The CDR3 runs to 16 residues.

This clonotype came up a few times. The chain recombines TRBV19 with TRBJ2-3, with TRBD2 matching 11 bases. From germline, CDR1 is LNHDA and CDR2 SQIVND (reference sequence). Germline trimming cut 9 bases from V and 6 bases from J; bases unmatched to any gene: 8. This CDR3 is 14 amino acids long. CDR3 region: CASRLAGPGDTQYF. The CDR3, as DNA: TGTGCCAGCCGACTAGCGGGGCCGGGGGATACGCAGTATTTT.

The chain has TRBV3-1 and TRBJ2-2, with unresolved D. This CDR3 is 13 amino acids long. Germline lookup yields CDR1 LGHDT and CDR2 YNNKEL (reference sequence). With 5 bases removed from V and 0 bases from J, the gap between germline ends came to 4 bases. CDR3 DNA sequence: TGTGCCAGCAGCGCGACGAACACCGGGGAGCTGTTTTTT. It specifies CASSATNTGELFF.

This chain joins TRBV7-9 and TRBJ2-1; the D is unclear. The V gene's germline CDR1 is SEHNR and CDR2 FQNEAQ (reference sequence). The length of the CDR3 is 15 residues. Trimming left V 1 base short and J 7 bases short, with 14 bases between. The CDR3: CASSLGPASRNEQFF. The CDR3 nucleotides are TGTGCCAGCAGCTTAGGGCCTGCTAGTAGAAATGAGCAGTTCTTC.

This clonotype was detected a few times. An end of the junction does not agree with germline; a read error may underlie this. V and J are TRBV6-6 and TRBJ2-1; no clear D. The CDR3 contains 10 residues. Germline CDR1 and CDR2: MNHNY and SVGAGI (reference sequence). In DNA, the CDR3 is TGTGCCAGCAATTACAATGAGCAGTTCTTC. Translating gives CASNYNEQFF.

This rearrangement joins TRBV6-5 to TRBJ2-4; D gene unclear. Germline-derived CDR1 and CDR2 are MNHEY and SVGAGI. There are 18 residues in the CDR3. V lost 2 bases and J 0 bases, leaving 17 bases between the germline ends. DNA for the CDR3: TGTGCCAGCAGTTACACTGTGATAAGAAGAGGAGCCAAAAACATTCAGTACTTC. This sequence encodes CASSYTVIRRGAKNIQYF.

The chain has TRBV9 and TRBJ2-1; D is possibly TRBD2 (6 bases). The V end was cut by 3 bases, the J end by 6 bases, with 10 bases between. CDR3 size: 13 residues. Germline V CDR1 and CDR2: SGDLS, YYNGEE. CDR3 amino acids: CASSEGTLNEQFF. CDR3 nucleotides: TGTGCCAGCAGCGAGGGGACTCTCAATGAGCAGTTCTTC.

The V gene is TRBV12-3 or TRBV12-4, the J gene TRBJ2-5; D not resolved. Trimming cost V 5 bases and J 5 bases, with 18 bases left between them. The CDR3 is 15 amino acids. The CDR3 reads CASSPGPSSEETQYF. The CDR3 nucleotides are TGTGCCAGCAGTCCAGGACCGTCCTCCGAGGAGACCCAGTACTTC.

Only a few counts were recorded for this clonotype. The V call is TRBV20-1, the J call TRBJ1-2; D not resolved. Germline V gene data show CDR1 as DFQATT and CDR2 as SNEGSKA (reference sequence). Trimming took off 5 bases at V and 5 bases at J, with 9 bases between the two ends. There are 11 residues in the CDR3. CDR3 sequence (DNA): TGCAGTGCTTCGTGGCTGTATGGCTACACCTTC. Protein sequence: CSASWLYGYTF.

The genes are TRBV4-3 and TRBJ2-5; 9 bases match TRBD2. There are 14 residues in the CDR3. Germline CDR1 and CDR2: LGHNA and YSLEER. Losses at the gene ends were 1 base for V and 4 bases for J; bases not matched to a gene: 1. Here the CDR3 reads CASSQGGRAETQYF. For the CDR3, the DNA is TGCGCCAGCAGCCAAGGCGGGAGGGCAGAGACCCAGTACTTC.

This clonotype has just a few counts. The chain uses TRBV12-3 or TRBV12-4 and TRBJ1-4; maybe TRBD1 (6 bases). This CDR3 comprises 14 residues. Trimming stripped 5 bases from V and 10 bases from J, with 17 bases between. The CDR3 sequence is CASSPTGPSGKLFF. Here the CDR3 DNA reads TGTGCCAGCAGTCCTACAGGGCCCAGCGGAAAACTGTTTTTT.

The V and J genes are TRBV6-5 and TRBJ2-3; D is undetermined. There are 14 residues in the CDR3. Germline CDR1 and CDR2: MNHEY and SVGAGI. Trimming cost V 6 bases and J 6 bases, with 16 bases left between them. CDR3 DNA sequence: TGTGCCAGCAGCCCCGGATCCACACTGGATACGCAGTATTTT. Protein: CASSPGSTLDTQYF.

This clonotype was observed a few times. The gene calls are TRBV7-9 and TRBJ2-7; 8 bases are shared with TRBD1. The length of the CDR3 is 12 residues. The trim removed 4 bases at V and 5 bases at J, leaving 1 base unmatched. CDR1 and CDR2 (germline): SEHNR, FQNEAQ (reference sequence). CDR3 in amino acids: CASSSTGDEQYF. The CDR3 DNA sequence: TGTGCCAGCAGCTCGACAGGGGACGAGCAGTACTTC. The variable domain in full, completed from reference TRBV7-9 and TRBJ2-7, reads DTGVSQNPRHKITKRGQNVTFRCDPISEHNRLYWYRQTLGQGPEFLTYFQNEAQLEKSRLLSDRFSAERPKGSFSTLEIQRTEQGDSAMYLCASSSTGDEQYFGPGTRLTVT.

This clonotype was recorded many times. This chain links TRBV11-2 with TRBJ1-2; 9 nucleotides match TRBD1. This CDR3 contains 15 residues. V was pared by 5 bases and J by 6 bases, with 10 bases of the junction left unmatched. CDR1 and CDR2 (germline): SGHAT, FQNNGV. The CDR3 DNA reads as TGTGCCAGCAGCGGGACAGGGAAATTGGTTGATGGCTACACCTTC. Translating it yields CASSGTGKLVDGYTF.

This clonotype was recorded at least ten times. The CDR3 reads CASSRGGTETQYF. CDR3 nucleotide sequence: TGTGCCAGCAGCAGGGGAGGGACAGAGACCCAGTACTTC. The chain recombines TRBV7-3 with TRBJ2-5, with 7 bases fitting TRBD2. The CDR3 length is 13 residues. Germline V CDR1 and CDR2: SGHTA, FQGTGA. J was trimmed by 4 bases and V by 5 bases; bases with no gene match: 4.

This clonotype was found many times. V gene TRBV6-4 combines with J gene TRBJ2-1; D is possibly TRBD2 (5 bases). V lost 8 bases and J 8 bases, leaving 22 bases between the germline ends. This CDR3 comprises 15 residues. Germline CDR1 reads MRHNA; CDR2 reads SNTAGT. The CDR3 sequence: CASRSGDTSWDEQFF. The CDR3, as DNA: TGTGCCAGCCGCAGCGGAGACACGTCCTGGGATGAGCAGTTCTTC.

The chain is built from TRBV28 and TRBJ1-6; D unresolved. This CDR3 is 14 amino acids long. Germline V gene sequence: CDR1 MDHEN, CDR2 SYDVKM. Trimming left V 5 bases short and J 9 bases short, with 14 bases between. The CDR3 sequence is CASSNGRLLSPLHF. In DNA form, the CDR3 reads TGTGCCAGCAGTAACGGCAGGCTCCTTTCACCCCTCCACTTT.

V and J are TRBV6-2 or TRBV6-3 and TRBJ1-2, with 9 bases identical to TRBD1. Germline values: CDR1 MNHEY, CDR2 SVGEGT. V lost 5 bases, J lost 4 bases, and 2 bases stayed unmatched. This CDR3 region has 13 residues. The CDR3 DNA follows: TGTGCCAGCAGTGTGGACAGGGGCTATGGCTACACCTTC. It codes for CASSVDRGYGYTF.

In this sample, this clonotype turned up a few times. J is TRBJ1-3 and V is TRBV20-1; 7 bases agree with TRBD1. V trimming: 3 bases; J trimming: 2 bases; junction bases outside the gene matches: 4. The CDR3 runs to 14 residues. The germline V gene has CDR1 DFQATT and CDR2 SNEGSKA (reference sequence). CDR3 coding DNA: TGCAGTGCTAGCAGGGGGTCCGCTGGAAACACCATATATTTT. Encoded protein: CSASRGSAGNTIYF.